These T cell receptor beta chains were read from a single sample in a study of identical twins. From the 5' RACE reads, TCRdb called clonotypes with MiXCR, one entry per CDR3 protein. The profile shows some 730,000 distinct CDR3 sequences, roughly 18% of them singletons. These same data were also listed under a study on T cells expressing NK-cell markers.

Sequenced input: PBMCs. These receptors were obtained from a woman under 30 in good health. The CDR3 runs from the conserved cysteine through the conserved F or W. Fields, in order: CDR3 length, D gene, J gene, V gene, clone size, CDR3 DNA, CDR3 protein. A D gene is named only where the DNA matches it firmly. Rows may omit the clone size; those that give it use once, few, many or a size class.

13 TRBD2 TRBJ2-7 TRBV29-1 - TGCAGCGTGAGACTAGCGGGTACAGGAGAGCAGTACTTC CSVRLAGTGEQYF
18 TRBD2 TRBJ2-1 TRBV12-3/TRBV12-4 - TGTGCCAGCAGTTTAGGCCCCCGGACTAGCATTGCCCAAAATGAGCAGTTCTTC CASSLGPRTSIAQNEQFF
16 TRBD1 TRBJ2-2 TRBV12-3/TRBV12-4 many TGTGCCAGCCTGACAATTGGGGACAGGGCAACCGGGGAGCTGTTTTTT CASLTIGDRATGELFF
16 TRBD2 TRBJ2-1 TRBV7-2 few TGTGCCAGCAGCTTCGCCGGGACTAGCGGGATCTATGAGCAGTTCTTC CASSFAGTSGIYEQFF
17 TRBD2 TRBJ2-1 TRBV7-8 few TGTGCCAGCACCCCCCCCTCGAGCGGGGGGGTCTACAATGAGCAGTTCTTC CASTPPSSGGVYNEQFF
14 - TRBJ1-5 TRBV20-1 few TGCAGTGCTAGGGGACGAGGGTCGGGACAGCCCCAGCATTTT CSARGRGSGQPQHF
16 - TRBJ2-1 TRBV12-3/TRBV12-4 many TGTGCCAGCAGTTTTATGGCGGGCGCCACCTACAATGAGCAGTTCTTC CASSFMAGATYNEQFF
14 - TRBJ1-2 TRBV7-9 - TGTGCCAGCAGCTTCGACAGCCTAAACTATGGCTACACCTTC CASSFDSLNYGYTF
17 TRBD2 TRBJ2-1 TRBV7-9 - TGTGCCAGCAGCTCGACTAGCGGGGGGGCCCCGTCTAATGAGCAGTTCTTC CASSSTSGGAPSNEQFF
12 - TRBJ2-1 TRBV12-3/TRBV12-4 - TGTGCCAGCAGTCGTAGCGGCGTTGGGCAGTTCTTC CASSRSGVGQFF
17 TRBD2 TRBJ2-3 TRBV20-1 - TGCAGTGCTAGAGATATCTCAGCGGGGGGCCGAGGACCTACGCAGTATTTT CSARDISAGGRGPTQYF
13 - TRBJ2-1 TRBV25-1 - TGTGCCAGCAGGAGGGGGGATTACAATGAGCAGTTCTTC CASRRGDYNEQFF
16 TRBD2 TRBJ2-5 TRBV15 few TGTGCCACCAGCAACCGACTAGCGGCCGGCAGTGAGACCCAGTACTTC CATSNRLAAGSETQYF
16 - TRBJ1-6 TRBV7-2 - TGTGCCAGCAGCTTAGATAGGGCAGGGGAAGGTTCACCCCTCCACTTT CASSLDRAGEGSPLHF
14 - TRBJ1-2 TRBV7-9 many TGTGCCAGCAGCTTGGCCGGGACACCCTATGGCTACACCTTC CASSLAGTPYGYTF
16 TRBD1 TRBJ2-7 TRBV27 - TGTGCCAGCAGTCCCCAGGGACAGGGGATATCCTACGAGCAGTACTTC CASSPQGQGISYEQYF
14 - TRBJ1-2 TRBV5-1 - TGCGCCAGCAGCTTGCGGTCGGGGAACTATGGCTACACCTTC CASSLRSGNYGYTF
15 TRBD1 TRBJ2-3 TRBV3-1 few TGTGCCAGCAGCCTCTGGACAGGTGAATCAGATACGCAGTATTTT CASSLWTGESDTQYF
14 TRBD1 TRBJ2-7 TRBV10-3 - TGTGCCATCAGTGGACAGGGCGGTTTCTACGAGCAGTACTTC CAISGQGGFYEQYF
16 TRBD2 TRBJ2-5 TRBV5-1 - TGCGCCAGCAGCCCCGGACTAGCGGCCGGTCAAGAGACCCAGTACTTC CASSPGLAAGQETQYF
15 - TRBJ2-5 TRBV2 - TGTGCCAGCAGACTACAGGGGAGGTTCCAAGAGACCCAGTACTTC CASRLQGRFQETQYF
14 - TRBJ2-1 TRBV7-2 - TGTGCCAGCAGCTCGCTCCGCCCCGGCAATGAGCAGTTCTTC CASSSLRPGNEQFF
16 TRBD2 TRBJ2-2 TRBV6-2/TRBV6-3 once TGTGCCAGCACCAAAAGGAATAGCGGGAGTTCGGGGGAGCTGTTTTTT CASTKRNSGSSGELFF
12 - TRBJ1-2 TRBV10-2 - TGCGCCAGCAGTACAGAGAACTATGGCTACACCTTC CASSTENYGYTF
15 - TRBJ2-1 TRBV24-1 - TGTGCCACCAGTGACGGGCGCGGGCGGGGCGGGTGTCCCTTCTTC CATSDGRGRGGCPFF
15 - TRBJ2-5 TRBV12-3/TRBV12-4 - TGTGCCAGCAGTTCCGGACACTTACAGAGAGAGACCCAGTACTTC CASSSGHLQRETQYF
16 - TRBJ2-3 TRBV7-6 few TGTGCCAGCAGCCTCAACCGGCCCACTAGCACAGATACGCAGTATTTT CASSLNRPTSTDTQYF
11 - TRBJ2-1 TRBV30 - TGTGCCTGGAGTGTACTAAGAGAGCAGTTCTTC CAWSVLREQFF
15 TRBD2 TRBJ2-7 TRBV6-5 - TGTGCCAGCAGTTACTCTAGGGCGATAGCGGGCGAGCAGTACTTC CASSYSRAIAGEQYF
15 - TRBJ2-5 TRBV5-1 few TGCGCCAGCAGCTTGGCGACAGGTAGAGGAGAGACCCAGTACTTC CASSLATGRGETQYF
13 - TRBJ2-5 TRBV10-2 few TGCGCCAGCAGTGATCCCGGTGGAGAGACCCAGTACTTC CASSDPGGETQYF
14 - TRBJ2-3 TRBV6-1 - TGTGCCAGCAGTGACAGGGGCGTCACAGATACGCAGTATTTT CASSDRGVTDTQYF
14 - TRBJ2-3 TRBV6-1 - TGTGCCAGCAGTACCCCGGGTTGGCGGGATACGCAGTATTTT CASSTPGWRDTQYF
13 TRBD1 TRBJ1-6 TRBV20-1 many TGCAGTGCCTCTCGGGACAGCAATTCACCCCTCCACTTT CSASRDSNSPLHF
14 TRBD2 TRBJ2-7 TRBV7-2 many TGTGCCAGCAGCTTAGTAGCGGGAAGGTACGAGCAGTACTTC CASSLVAGRYEQYF
15 - TRBJ2-7 TRBV5-1 few TGCGCCAGCAAGGTAAGGCAGGGTCTCTCCTACGAGCAGTACTTC CASKVRQGLSYEQYF
16 - TRBJ1-1 TRBV7-8 - TGTGCCAGCAGCTTAGACAGGGCAATGATGAACACTGAAGCTTTCTTT CASSLDRAMMNTEAFF
14 - TRBJ2-1 TRBV7-3 few TGTGCCAGCAGTGAGCTCGGGACCTACAATGAGCAGTTCTTC CASSELGTYNEQFF
14 - TRBJ2-7 TRBV7-3 - TGTGCCAGCAGCCCAATTCACAGTACCTACGAGCAGTACTTC CASSPIHSTYEQYF
18 TRBD1 TRBJ2-7 TRBV11-1 few TGTGCCAGCAGCGGACAGGTGGTAAAGAGTAAAGGTAGCTACGAGCAGTACTTC CASSGQVVKSKGSYEQYF
15 TRBD2 TRBJ2-1 TRBV20-1 few TGCAGTGCTAGTAGGCGGGAGGGCGGATGGAATGAGCAGTTCTTC CSASRREGGWNEQFF
13 - TRBJ2-7 TRBV29-1 few TGCAGCGTTAAAACTGGGAGCTCCTACGAGCAGTACTTC CSVKTGSSYEQYF
15 - TRBJ1-6 TRBV5-1 few TGCGCCAGCAGCCAGGACGGGGCATATAATTCACCCCTCCACTTT CASSQDGAYNSPLHF
14 - TRBJ2-5 TRBV12-3/TRBV12-4 few TGTGCCAGCAGTTTTAGGGGGGCCCGGGAGACCCAGTACTTC CASSFRGARETQYF
15 - TRBJ2-7 TRBV5-6 - TGTGCCAGCAGCTTGTGGGGAAGCCTCTCCTACGAGCAGTACTTC CASSLWGSLSYEQYF